Listed below are T cell receptor beta chains from one sample, sequenced in a study of blood T cell repertoires in COVID-19. Using immunoSEQ multiplex PCR, the repertoire was profiled, and TCRdb retains in-frame clones only, with some absent. The sample yields about 240,000 clones, around 80% seen once. Input material: peripheral blood. Every receptor here comes from a woman aged 18 to 35 with acute or convalescent COVID-19. CDR3s include the opening cysteine and the closing phenylalanine or tryptophan. The D gene is left open where the match is weak. Clone size appears in some rows only: once, few, many, or a class for an expanded clone.

CDR3 protein: CASSSNYLNTEAFF; CDR3 DNA: TGTGCCAGCAGTTCCAATTACTTGAACACTGAAGCTTTCTTT; clone size: NA; V gene: TRBV27; J gene: TRBJ1-1; D gene: NA
CDR3 protein: CASSQDSPSGRADTQYF; CDR3 DNA: TGTGCCAGCAGCCAAGATTCTCCTAGCGGGAGGGCAGATACGCAGTATTTT; clone size: few; V gene: TRBV3-1/TRBV3-2; J gene: TRBJ2-3; D gene: TRBD2
CDR3 protein: CAWKSGNTIYF; CDR3 DNA: TGTGCCTGGAAATCAGGAAACACCATATATTTT; clone size: NA; V gene: TRBV30; J gene: TRBJ1-3; D gene: NA
CDR3 protein: CASSEEGQILYGYTF; CDR3 DNA: TGTGCCAGCAGCGAGGAGGGACAGATATTATATGGCTACACCTTC; clone size: NA; V gene: TRBV9; J gene: TRBJ1-2; D gene: TRBD1
CDR3 protein: CASSFPPGQANEKLFF; CDR3 DNA: TGTGCCAGTAGTTTCCCTCCGGGACAAGCTAATGAAAAACTGTTTTTT; clone size: once; V gene: TRBV19; J gene: TRBJ1-4; D gene: NA
CDR3 protein: CASSRGLQGPMNTEAFF; CDR3 DNA: TGTGCCAGCAGTCGCGGGCTTCAGGGGCCTATGAACACTGAAGCTTTCTTT; clone size: NA; V gene: TRBV6-6; J gene: TRBJ1-1; D gene: NA
CDR3 protein: CASSLGASGSTDTQYF; CDR3 DNA: TGCGCCAGCAGCTTAGGAGCTAGCGGGAGCACAGATACGCAGTATTTT; clone size: NA; V gene: TRBV5-1; J gene: TRBJ2-3; D gene: TRBD2
CDR3 protein: CASSASGGEQYF; CDR3 DNA: TGTGCCAGCAGTGCGTCAGGGGGCGAGCAGTACTTC; clone size: NA; V gene: TRBV25-1; J gene: TRBJ2-7; D gene: TRBD1
CDR3 protein: CASSIRTIADSTDTQYF; CDR3 DNA: TGTGCCAGTAGTATCCGGACCATAGCGGATAGCACAGATACGCAGTATTTT; clone size: NA; V gene: TRBV19; J gene: TRBJ2-3; D gene: NA
CDR3 protein: CASSLDGQIYGYTF; CDR3 DNA: TGTGCCAGCAGCTTGGATGGTCAGATCTATGGCTACACCTTC; clone size: NA; V gene: TRBV5-6; J gene: TRBJ1-2; D gene: NA
CDR3 protein: CASSQGGFTDTQYF; CDR3 DNA: TGTGCCAGCAGCCAAGGAGGTTTCACAGATACGCAGTATTTT; clone size: NA; V gene: TRBV3-1/TRBV3-2; J gene: TRBJ2-3; D gene: NA
CDR3 protein: CASSLSSDRVLYEQYF; CDR3 DNA: TGTGCCAGCAGCTTGAGTAGTGACAGGGTCCTCTACGAGCAGTACTTC; clone size: NA; V gene: TRBV5-4; J gene: TRBJ2-7; D gene: TRBD1
CDR3 protein: CASSVTQETQYF; CDR3 DNA: TGTGCCAGCAGCGTGACACAAGAGACCCAGTACTTC; clone size: once; V gene: TRBV7-9; J gene: TRBJ2-5; D gene: NA
CDR3 protein: CASSLPGRAYEQYF; CDR3 DNA: TGTGCCAGCAGTTTACCCGGGAGGGCCTACGAGCAGTACTTC; clone size: NA; V gene: TRBV28; J gene: TRBJ2-7; D gene: TRBD2
CDR3 protein: CASSGQTYEQYF; CDR3 DNA: TGTGCCAGCAGTGGCCAGACCTACGAGCAGTACTTC; clone size: NA; V gene: TRBV5-5; J gene: TRBJ2-7; D gene: NA
CDR3 protein: CASLDAGTGGNQPQHF; CDR3 DNA: TGTGCCAGCTTGGATGCAGGGACAGGGGGAAATCAGCCCCAGCATTTT; clone size: NA; V gene: TRBV19; J gene: TRBJ1-5; D gene: TRBD1
CDR3 protein: CASSQVINYGYTF; CDR3 DNA: TGTGCCAGCAGCCAAGTTATTAACTATGGCTACACCTTC; clone size: NA; V gene: TRBV14; J gene: TRBJ1-2; D gene: NA
CDR3 protein: CASSQFSPLAGGDEQFF; CDR3 DNA: TGTGCCAGCAGCCAATTTAGTCCCCTAGCGGGAGGAGATGAGCAGTTCTTC; clone size: NA; V gene: TRBV3-1/TRBV3-2; J gene: TRBJ2-1; D gene: TRBD2
CDR3 protein: CASSFSRTGELFF; CDR3 DNA: TGTGCCAGCAGTTTCTCACGGACCGGGGAGCTGTTTTTT; clone size: NA; V gene: TRBV27; J gene: TRBJ2-2; D gene: NA
CDR3 protein: CASSPTLAGGYNEQFF; CDR3 DNA: TGTGCCAGCAGCCCGACACTAGCGGGGGGCTACAATGAGCAGTTCTTC; clone size: NA; V gene: TRBV11-3; J gene: TRBJ2-1; D gene: TRBD2
CDR3 protein: CAWSVSGIGNTIYF; CDR3 DNA: TGTGCCTGGAGTGTTTCGGGTATTGGAAACACCATATATTTT; clone size: once; V gene: TRBV30; J gene: TRBJ1-3; D gene: NA
CDR3 protein: CASSATQGLWGYTF; CDR3 DNA: TGTGCCAGCAGCGCCACTCAGGGGTTGTGGGGCTACACCTTC; clone size: once; V gene: TRBV28; J gene: TRBJ1-2; D gene: NA
CDR3 protein: CASSQDWGQYYGYTF; CDR3 DNA: TGCGCCAGCAGCCAAGATTGGGGACAGTACTATGGCTACACCTTC; clone size: NA; V gene: TRBV4-3; J gene: TRBJ1-2; D gene: TRBD1
CDR3 protein: CARSLDYMRGATLNTEAFF; CDR3 DNA: TGTGCCAGAAGCTTGGATTATATGCGAGGCGCTACCTTGAACACTGAAGCTTTCTTT; clone size: NA; V gene: TRBV5-3; J gene: TRBJ1-1; D gene: NA
CDR3 protein: CASSPGQANSYEQYF; CDR3 DNA: TGTGCCAGCTCTCCGGGACAGGCTAACTCCTACGAGCAGTACTTC; clone size: NA; V gene: TRBV18; J gene: TRBJ2-7; D gene: TRBD1
CDR3 protein: CASGPHKGVREGDEQYF; CDR3 DNA: TGTGCTAGTGGTCCCCACAAGGGTGTGAGGGAGGGGGACGAGCAGTACTTC; clone size: NA; V gene: TRBV12-5; J gene: TRBJ2-7; D gene: NA
CDR3 protein: CASSIQEGNTEAFF; CDR3 DNA: TGTGCCAGTAGTATACAGGAAGGGAACACTGAAGCTTTCTTT; clone size: NA; V gene: TRBV19; J gene: TRBJ1-1; D gene: NA
CDR3 protein: CASSVLQGGDTEAFF; CDR3 DNA: TGTGCCAGCAGCGTCCTACAGGGAGGGGACACTGAAGCTTTCTTT; clone size: NA; V gene: TRBV9; J gene: TRBJ1-1; D gene: NA
CDR3 protein: CSASETDEAFF; CDR3 DNA: TGCAGTGCTAGTGAAACTGATGAAGCTTTCTTT; clone size: NA; V gene: TRBV20-1; J gene: TRBJ1-1; D gene: NA
CDR3 protein: CASSWDRDYGYTF; CDR3 DNA: TGTGCCAGCAGCTGGGACAGGGACTATGGCTACACCTTC; clone size: NA; V gene: TRBV28; J gene: TRBJ1-2; D gene: TRBD1
CDR3 protein: CASSQVLTSGRAYEQYF; CDR3 DNA: TGTGCCAGCAGCCAAGTTCTGACTAGCGGGAGGGCCTACGAGCAGTACTTC; clone size: NA; V gene: TRBV4-2; J gene: TRBJ2-7; D gene: TRBD2
CDR3 protein: CASRNRGPDNQPQHF; CDR3 DNA: TGTGCCAGTAGAAACAGGGGCCCGGACAATCAGCCCCAGCATTTT; clone size: NA; V gene: TRBV19; J gene: TRBJ1-5; D gene: TRBD1
CDR3 protein: CASSYSRESGGYEQYF; CDR3 DNA: TGTGCCAGCAGTTACTCCCGCGAGTCAGGGGGCTACGAGCAGTACTTC; clone size: NA; V gene: TRBV6-5; J gene: TRBJ2-7; D gene: TRBD1
CDR3 protein: CASSPDGEAVGAFF; CDR3 DNA: TGTGCCAGCTCCCCAGATGGGGAGGCAGTGGGAGCTTTCTTT; clone size: NA; V gene: TRBV18; J gene: TRBJ1-1; D gene: NA
CDR3 protein: CASSDGGSSYNEQFF; CDR3 DNA: TGTGCCAGCAGTGACGGGGGGAGCTCCTACAATGAGCAGTTCTTC; clone size: NA; V gene: TRBV6-4; J gene: TRBJ2-1; D gene: NA
CDR3 protein: CASGQASIVGETQYF; CDR3 DNA: TGTGCCAGCGGACAGGCGTCGATAGTAGGAGAGACCCAGTACTTC; clone size: NA; V gene: TRBV28; J gene: TRBJ2-5; D gene: TRBD1
CDR3 protein: CASSLFSSGANVLTF; CDR3 DNA: TGCGCCAGCAGCTTGTTCTCCTCTGGGGCCAACGTCCTGACTTTC; clone size: NA; V gene: TRBV5-1; J gene: TRBJ2-6; D gene: NA